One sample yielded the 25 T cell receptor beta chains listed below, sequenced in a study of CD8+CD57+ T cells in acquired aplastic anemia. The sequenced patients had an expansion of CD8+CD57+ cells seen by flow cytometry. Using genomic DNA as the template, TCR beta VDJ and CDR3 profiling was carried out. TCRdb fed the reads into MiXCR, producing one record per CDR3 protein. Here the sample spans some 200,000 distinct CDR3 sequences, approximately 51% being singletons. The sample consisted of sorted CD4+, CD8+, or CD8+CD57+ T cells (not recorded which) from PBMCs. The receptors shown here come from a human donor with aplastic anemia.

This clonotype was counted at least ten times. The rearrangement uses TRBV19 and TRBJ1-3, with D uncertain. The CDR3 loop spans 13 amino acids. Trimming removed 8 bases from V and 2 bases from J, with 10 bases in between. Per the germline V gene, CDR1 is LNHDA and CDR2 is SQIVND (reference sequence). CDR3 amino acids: CASGMKTGNTIYF. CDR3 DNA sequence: TGTGCCAGTGGCATGAAAACTGGAAACACCATATATTTT. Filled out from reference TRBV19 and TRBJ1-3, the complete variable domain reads DGGITQSPKYLFRKEGQNVTLSCEQNLNHDAMYWYRQDPGQGLRLIYYSQIVNDFQKGDIAEGYSVSREKKESFPLTVTSAQKNPTAFYLCASGMKTGNTIYFGEGSWLTVV.

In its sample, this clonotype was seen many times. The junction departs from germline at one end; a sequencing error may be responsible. This CDR3 is CASSLAGDTGELFF. CDR3 bases: TGTGCCAGCAGCTTGGCGGGTGATACCGGGGAGCTGTTTTTT. V gene TRBV5-1 combines with J gene TRBJ2-2; D possibly corresponds to TRBD2 (5 bases). Germline V CDR1 and CDR2: SGHRS, YFSETQ. CDR3 length: 14 residues.

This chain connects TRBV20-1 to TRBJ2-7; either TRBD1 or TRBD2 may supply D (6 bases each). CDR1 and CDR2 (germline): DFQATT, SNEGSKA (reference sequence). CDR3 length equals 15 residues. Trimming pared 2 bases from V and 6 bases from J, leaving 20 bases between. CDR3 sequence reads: CSARIPSRGGSEQYF. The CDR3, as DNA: TGCAGTGCTAGAATCCCATCACGAGGGGGGAGCGAGCAGTACTTC.

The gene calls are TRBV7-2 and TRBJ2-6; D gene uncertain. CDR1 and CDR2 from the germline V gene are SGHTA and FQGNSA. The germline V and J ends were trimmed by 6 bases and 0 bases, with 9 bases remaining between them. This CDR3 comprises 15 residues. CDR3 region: CASSSQSSGANVLTF. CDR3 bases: TGTGCCAGCAGTTCTCAGAGCTCTGGGGCCAACGTCCTGACTTTC.

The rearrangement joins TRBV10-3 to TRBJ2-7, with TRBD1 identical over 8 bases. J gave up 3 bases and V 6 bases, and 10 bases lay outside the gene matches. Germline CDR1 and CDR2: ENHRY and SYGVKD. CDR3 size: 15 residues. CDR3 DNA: TGTGCCATCAGACCCGCGGACAGGGCCGGCTACGAGCAGTACTTC. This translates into CAIRPADRAGYEQYF.

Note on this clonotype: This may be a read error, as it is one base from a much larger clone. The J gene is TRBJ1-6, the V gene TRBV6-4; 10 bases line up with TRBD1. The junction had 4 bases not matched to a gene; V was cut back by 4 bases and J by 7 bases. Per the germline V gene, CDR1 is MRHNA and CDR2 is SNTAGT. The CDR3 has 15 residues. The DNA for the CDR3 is TGTGCCAGCAGTGCGACAGGGGGCGAGAATTCACCCCTCCACTTT. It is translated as CASSATGGENSPLHF.

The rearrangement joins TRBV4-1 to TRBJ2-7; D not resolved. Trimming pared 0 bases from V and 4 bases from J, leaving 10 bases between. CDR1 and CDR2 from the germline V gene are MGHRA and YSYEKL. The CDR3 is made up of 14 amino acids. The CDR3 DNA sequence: TGCGCCAGCAGCCAAGATAACGGATTTTACGAGCAGTACTTC. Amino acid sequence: CASSQDNGFYEQYF.

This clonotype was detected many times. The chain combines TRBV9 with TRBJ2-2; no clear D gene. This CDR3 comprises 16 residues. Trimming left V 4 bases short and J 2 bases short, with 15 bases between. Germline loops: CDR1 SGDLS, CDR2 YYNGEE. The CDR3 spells CASSSPGHRNTGELFF. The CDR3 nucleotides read TGTGCCAGCAGCTCCCCGGGCCATCGTAACACCGGGGAGCTGTTTTTT.

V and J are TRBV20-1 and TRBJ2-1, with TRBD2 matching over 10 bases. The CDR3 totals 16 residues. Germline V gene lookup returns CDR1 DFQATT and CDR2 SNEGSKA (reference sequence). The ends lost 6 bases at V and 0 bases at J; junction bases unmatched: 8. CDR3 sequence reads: CSAQAGGWTSYNEQFF. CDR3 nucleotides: TGCAGTGCACAAGCGGGGGGGTGGACCTCCTACAATGAGCAGTTCTTC.

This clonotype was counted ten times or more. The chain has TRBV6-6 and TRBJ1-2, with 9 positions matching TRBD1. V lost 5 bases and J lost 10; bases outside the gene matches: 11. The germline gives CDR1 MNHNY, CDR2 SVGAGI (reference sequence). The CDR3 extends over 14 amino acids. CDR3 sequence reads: CASSTAGQGGDYTF. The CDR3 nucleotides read TGTGCCAGCAGTACGGCGGGACAGGGCGGCGACTACACCTTC.

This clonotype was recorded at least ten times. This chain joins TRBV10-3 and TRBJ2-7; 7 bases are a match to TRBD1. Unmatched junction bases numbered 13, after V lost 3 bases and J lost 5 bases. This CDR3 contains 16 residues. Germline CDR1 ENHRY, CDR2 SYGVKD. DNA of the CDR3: TGTGCCATCAGTGAAGCGGCCAGGACAGGCCGCCACGAGCAGTACTTC. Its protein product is CAISEAARTGRHEQYF.

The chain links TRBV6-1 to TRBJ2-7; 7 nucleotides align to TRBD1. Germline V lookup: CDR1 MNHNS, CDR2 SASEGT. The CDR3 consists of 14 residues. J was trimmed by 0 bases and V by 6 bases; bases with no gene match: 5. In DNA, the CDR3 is TGTGCCAGCAGAGACAGGGCACTCTCCTACGAGCAGTACTTC. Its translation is CASRDRALSYEQYF.

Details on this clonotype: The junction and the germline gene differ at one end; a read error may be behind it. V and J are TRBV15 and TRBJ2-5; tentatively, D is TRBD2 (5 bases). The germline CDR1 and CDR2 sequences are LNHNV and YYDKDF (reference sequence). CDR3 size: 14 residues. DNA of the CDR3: TGTGCCACCAGCAGAGATGTAGTGGACTCCTACGGGTTCTTC. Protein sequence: CATSRDVVDSYGFF.

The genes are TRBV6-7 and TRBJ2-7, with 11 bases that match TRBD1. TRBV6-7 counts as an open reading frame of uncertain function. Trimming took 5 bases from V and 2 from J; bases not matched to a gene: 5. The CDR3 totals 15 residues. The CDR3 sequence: CASSTPGQGAYEQYF. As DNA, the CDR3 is TGTGCCAGCAGTACCCCGGGACAGGGGGCCTACGAGCAGTACTTC.

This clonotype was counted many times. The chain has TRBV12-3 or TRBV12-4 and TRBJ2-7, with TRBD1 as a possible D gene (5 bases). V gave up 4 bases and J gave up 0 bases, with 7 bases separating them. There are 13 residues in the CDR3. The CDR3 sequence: CASSSTVSYEQYF. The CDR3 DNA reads TGTGCCAGCAGTTCGACAGTCTCCTACGAGCAGTACTTC.

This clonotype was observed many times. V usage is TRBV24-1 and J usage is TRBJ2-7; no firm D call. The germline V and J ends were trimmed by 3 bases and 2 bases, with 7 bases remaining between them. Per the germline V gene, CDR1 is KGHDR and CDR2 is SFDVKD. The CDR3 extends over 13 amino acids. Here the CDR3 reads CATSDPITYEQYF. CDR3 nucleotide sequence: TGTGCCACCAGTGATCCCATAACCTACGAGCAGTACTTC.

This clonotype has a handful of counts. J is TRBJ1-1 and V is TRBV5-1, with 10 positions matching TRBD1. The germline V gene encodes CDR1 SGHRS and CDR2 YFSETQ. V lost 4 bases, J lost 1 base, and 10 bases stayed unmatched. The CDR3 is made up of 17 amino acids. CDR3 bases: TGCGCCAGCAGCCAGTACGGGACAGGGGTTGGGAACACTGAAGCTTTCTTT. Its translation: CASSQYGTGVGNTEAFF. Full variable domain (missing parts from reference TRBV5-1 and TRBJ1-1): KAGVTQTPRYLIKTRGQQVTLSCSPISGHRSVSWYQQTPGQGLQFLFEYFSETQRNKGNFPGRFSGRQFSNSRSEMNVSTLELGDSALYLCASSQYGTGVGNTEAFFGQGTRLTVV.

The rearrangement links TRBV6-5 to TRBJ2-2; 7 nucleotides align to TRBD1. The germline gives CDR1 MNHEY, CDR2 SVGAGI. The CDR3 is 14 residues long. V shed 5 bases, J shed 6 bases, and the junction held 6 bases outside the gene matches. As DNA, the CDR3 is TGTGCCAGCAGTCTATACAGGGGCCCCGGGGAGCTGTTTTTT. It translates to CASSLYRGPGELFF.

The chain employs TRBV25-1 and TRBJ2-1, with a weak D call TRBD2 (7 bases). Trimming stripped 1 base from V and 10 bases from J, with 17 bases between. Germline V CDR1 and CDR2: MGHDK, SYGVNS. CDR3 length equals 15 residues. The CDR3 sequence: CASSESLGGGREQFF. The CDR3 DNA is TGTGCCAGCAGTGAATCTCTAGGGGGGGGCCGCGAGCAGTTCTTC.

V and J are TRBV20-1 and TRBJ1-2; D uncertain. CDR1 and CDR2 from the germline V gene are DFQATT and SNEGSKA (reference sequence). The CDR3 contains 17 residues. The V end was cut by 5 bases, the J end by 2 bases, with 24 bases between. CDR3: CSAPPLDRLTSNYGYTF. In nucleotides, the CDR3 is TGCAGTGCTCCTCCCCTCGACCGACTGACTTCCAACTATGGCTACACCTTC.

CDR3 nucleotides: TGTGCCAGCAGCTTAGAGACAGGGGGAAATTCACCCCTCCACTTT. It translates to CASSLETGGNSPLHF. The chain uses TRBV7-2 and TRBJ1-6; 9 bases match TRBD1. The CDR3 sequence is 15 residues long. Unmatched junction bases numbered 2, after V lost 1 base and J lost 7 bases. CDR1 is SGHTA and CDR2 is FQGNSA in the germline V gene.

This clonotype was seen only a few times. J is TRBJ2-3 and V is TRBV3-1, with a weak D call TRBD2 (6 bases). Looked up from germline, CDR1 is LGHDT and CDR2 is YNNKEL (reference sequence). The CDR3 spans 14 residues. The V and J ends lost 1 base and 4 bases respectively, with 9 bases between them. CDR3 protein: CASSQVGGPDTQYF. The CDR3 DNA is TGTGCCAGCAGCCAAGTGGGGGGTCCAGATACGCAGTATTTT.

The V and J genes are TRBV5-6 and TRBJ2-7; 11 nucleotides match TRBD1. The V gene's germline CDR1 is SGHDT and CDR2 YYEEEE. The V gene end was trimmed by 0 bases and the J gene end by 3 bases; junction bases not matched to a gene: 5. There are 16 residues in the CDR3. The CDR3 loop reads CASSLGGGTGGYEQYF. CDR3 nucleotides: TGTGCCAGCAGCTTGGGGGGGGGGACAGGGGGCTACGAGCAGTACTTC.

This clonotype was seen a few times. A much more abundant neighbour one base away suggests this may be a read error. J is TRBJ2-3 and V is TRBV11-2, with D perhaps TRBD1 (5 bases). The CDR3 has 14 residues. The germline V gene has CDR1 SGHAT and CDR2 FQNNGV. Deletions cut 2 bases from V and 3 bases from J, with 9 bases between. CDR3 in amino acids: CASSLRGWTDTQYF. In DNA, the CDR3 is TGTGCCAGCAGCTTAAGGGGTTGGACAGATACGCAGTATTTT. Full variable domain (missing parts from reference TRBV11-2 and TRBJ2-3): EAGVAQSPRYKIIEKRQSVAFWCNPISGHATLYWYQQILGQGPKLLIQFQNNGVVDDSQLPKDRFSAERLKGVDSTLKIQPAKLEDSAVYLCASSLRGWTDTQYFGPGTRLTVL.

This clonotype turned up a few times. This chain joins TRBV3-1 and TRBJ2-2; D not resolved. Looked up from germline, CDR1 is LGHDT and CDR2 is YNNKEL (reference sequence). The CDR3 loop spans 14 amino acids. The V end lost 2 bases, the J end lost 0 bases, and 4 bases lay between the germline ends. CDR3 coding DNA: TGTGCCAGCAGCCAAAGGACGAACACCGGGGAGCTGTTTTTT. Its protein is CASSQRTNTGELFF.